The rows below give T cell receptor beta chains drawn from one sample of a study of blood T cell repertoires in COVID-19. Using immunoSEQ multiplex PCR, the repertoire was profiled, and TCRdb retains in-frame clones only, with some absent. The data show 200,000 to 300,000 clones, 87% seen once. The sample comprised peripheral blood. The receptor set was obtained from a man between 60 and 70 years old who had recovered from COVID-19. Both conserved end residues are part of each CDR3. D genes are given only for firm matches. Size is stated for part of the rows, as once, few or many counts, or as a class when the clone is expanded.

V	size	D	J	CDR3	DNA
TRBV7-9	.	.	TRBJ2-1	CASSSLGYEQFF	TGTGCCAGCAGCTCCCTGGGCTATGAGCAGTTCTTC
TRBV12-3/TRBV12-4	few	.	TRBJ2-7	CASSTGFGHEQYF	TGTGCCAGCAGTACAGGGTTCGGCCACGAGCAGTACTTC
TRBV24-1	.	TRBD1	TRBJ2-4	CATSDPSPGQENIQYF	TGTGCCACCAGTGACCCTTCGCCGGGACAGGAAAACATTCAGTACTTC
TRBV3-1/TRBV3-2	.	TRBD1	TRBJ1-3	CASSQGDRVGNTIYF	TGTGCCAGCAGCCAAGGAGACAGGGTTGGAAACACCATATATTTT
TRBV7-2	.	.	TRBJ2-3	CASRYGPESTDTQYF	TGTGCCAGCAGGTATGGGCCGGAATCCACAGATACGCAGTATTTT
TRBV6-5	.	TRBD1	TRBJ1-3	CASSRDSGNTIYF	TGTGCCAGCAGCCGGGACAGTGGAAACACCATATATTTT
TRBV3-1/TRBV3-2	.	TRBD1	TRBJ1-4	CASNQAGQSYEKLFF	TGTGCCAGCAACCAAGCGGGACAGTCATATGAAAAACTGTTTTTT
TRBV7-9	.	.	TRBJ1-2	CASSLTGNGYTF	TGTGCCAGCAGCTTAACGGGGAATGGCTACACCTTC
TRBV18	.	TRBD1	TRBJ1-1	CASSPPDRGYTEAFF	TGTGCCAGCTCACCACCGGACAGGGGGTACACTGAAGCTTTCTTT
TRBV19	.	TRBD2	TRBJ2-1	CASSRTSGKYNEQFF	TGTGCCAGTAGTCGGACTAGCGGGAAGTACAATGAGCAGTTCTTC
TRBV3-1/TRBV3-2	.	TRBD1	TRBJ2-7	CASSQSDRGHYEQYF	TGTGCCAGCAGCCAATCAGACAGGGGGCACTACGAGCAGTACTTC
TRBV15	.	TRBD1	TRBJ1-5	CATSSPGQAAYSNQPQHF	TGTGCCACCAGCAGTCCCGGACAGGCTGCCTATAGCAATCAGCCCCAGCATTTT
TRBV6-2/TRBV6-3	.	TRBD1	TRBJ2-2	CASSEPGQGTGELFF	TGTGCCAGCAGTGAGCCGGGACAGGGGACCGGGGAGCTGTTTTTT
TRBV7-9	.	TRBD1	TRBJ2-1	CASSLTTGGQFF	TGTGCCAGCAGCTTGACGACAGGGGGGCAGTTCTTC
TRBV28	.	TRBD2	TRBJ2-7	CASSFGGGINEQYF	TGTGCCAGCAGTTTTGGGGGAGGGATCAACGAGCAGTACTTC
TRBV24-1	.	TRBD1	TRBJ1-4	CAKHRHTPGQLRKKLFF	TGTGCCAAACACCGACATACCCCGGGACAGCTTAGAAAAAAACTGTTTTTT
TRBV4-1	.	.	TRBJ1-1	CASSRRDTEAFF	TGCGCCAGCAGCCGGAGAGACACTGAAGCTTTCTTT
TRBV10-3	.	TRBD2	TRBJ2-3	CAISGGVGFTDTQYF	TGTGCTATTAGCGGGGGGGTGGGATTCACAGATACGCAGTATTTT
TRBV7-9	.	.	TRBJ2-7	CASSLAQGRSYEQYF	TGTGCCAGCAGCTTAGCTCAGGGAAGGTCCTACGAGCAGTACTTC
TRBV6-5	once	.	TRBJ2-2	CASIPGTPNTGELFF	TGTGCCAGCATCCCCGGGACTCCGAACACCGGGGAGCTGTTTTTT
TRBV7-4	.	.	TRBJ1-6	CASSLVVYNSPLHF	TGTGCCAGCAGCTTAGTCGTATATAATTCACCCCTCCACTTT
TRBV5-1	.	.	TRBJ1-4	CASRGGPTNEKLFF	TGCGCCAGCAGAGGGGGTCCAACTAATGAAAAACTGTTTTTT
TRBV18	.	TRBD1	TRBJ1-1	CASSPSDKDRGYKAFF	TGTGCCAGCTCACCATCAGACAAGGACAGGGGGTACAAAGCTTTCTTT
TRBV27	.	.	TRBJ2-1	CASSSRQANSYNEQFF	TGTGCCAGCAGTTCCAGACAGGCAAACTCCTACAATGAGCAGTTCTTC
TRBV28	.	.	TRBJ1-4	CASRGAAGETQKLFF	TGTGCCAGCAGGGGGGCGGCAGGGGAAACCCAAAAACTGTTTTTT
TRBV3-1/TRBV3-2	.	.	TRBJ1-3	CASSQAQAGNTIYF	TGTGCCAGCAGCCAAGCGCAGGCTGGAAACACCATATATTTT
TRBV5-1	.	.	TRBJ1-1	CASSLTGTGGTEAFF	TGCGCCAGCAGCTTGACCGGGACGGGAGGGACTGAAGCTTTCTTT
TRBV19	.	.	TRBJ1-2	CASTRRGYTF	TGTGCCAGCACCCGGAGGGGCTACACCTTC